This T cell receptor beta chain is drawn from a study of T cell responses to AZD1222 COVID-19 vaccine (dated by TCRdb to the early 2020s). Turning to the overall study: AZD1222 recipients with second doses at about 4 weeks or about 12 weeks were pooled, because spike-specific TCR depth and breadth did not differ between schedules. TCR sequencing covered fewer than 250 trial participants: 207 given two doses of AZD1222 and 26 given two doses of MenACWY control vaccine. Trial participants were enrolled by age into 18-55, 56-69 and 70-plus year subgroups, with about 150, 28 and 57 TCR-sequenced participants respectively.

The CDR3 regions of human TCRbeta chains were analyzed by immunosequencing. For the original study's pipeline: TCRs in the repertoires were compared against a reference library of SARS-CoV-2-specific TCRs that had been generated with the MIRA antigen-specificity platform. Breadth meant the fraction of unique TCRs that were SARS-CoV-2-associated, whereas depth meant the fraction of total T cells that were SARS-CoV-2-associated. Each spike-specific TCR was assigned to its reactive spike region and to a CD4 or CD8 class using the MIRA data. Log10-transformed breadth and depth values were compared by one-way ANOVA with Sidak's multiple comparisons tests. In TCRdb, the immuneACCESS table is reduced to in-frame sequences with V and J assigned. These tables do not hold every clone; where another copy was compared, an unresolved V gene accounts for under half, and the others remain unexplained. That table supplies the V and J calls and clone size; D and trimming were determined from the DNA. Here the sample has about 150,000 clones; about nine tenths occur a single time. About 3% of the sample rests with the top ten.

This specimen's time point label, interpreted: baseline before first vaccination. The vaccinee samples were drawn from two UK trials, COV001 and COV002, one of which was a single-blind randomized controlled phase 2/3 trial testing AZD1222 (ChAdOx1 nCoV-19) in healthy adults. For TCRbeta chain sequencing, PBMC samples were collected from trial participants at day 0 and at day 28 after the second dose. A word on this clone: Its recognized antigen is unknown. No base qualities exist here, and no much larger clone lies one base off it.

Results the study describes overall, beyond this receptor: The whole spike protein was spanned by vaccine-associated CD4 TCRs, and dominant responses were seen in regions 160-218 and 743-854. Reportedly, close to half of the unique spike-specific TCRs recognized epitopes lying outside the regions that are mutated in the B.1.351 and B.1.1.7 variants. The 56-69-year group was small, and its depth increase did not reach significance, likely because of low power. Conclusions about previously exposed vaccinees were limited because only six AZD1222 recipients were SARS-CoV-2 seropositive at baseline. Participants were mostly white British and included more females than males, and it was suggested by the authors that clonal diversity may have been underestimated. Because no day 14 peak-response samples were available, the repertoires could be characterized only after the peak T cell response. After two AZD1222 doses, both the breadth and the depth of spike-specific TCRs were significantly higher than at day 0 and than in MenACWY recipients.

The germline V gene encodes CDR1 LGHDT and CDR2 YNNKEL (reference sequence). The CDR3 contains 13 residues, cysteine and phenylalanine counted. Only the CDR3 part of the read is kept: 39 bases, read in frame from the first base. The V and J ends are trimmed by 1 base and 4 bases, leaving 7 bases between them. The clonotype originates from an adult in good health. Recombination connected TRBV3-1 (or the pseudogene TRBV3-2) to TRBJ1-2; the D segment cannot be called with confidence. The sample was peripheral blood, taken on day 0 of AZD1222 vaccination. The CDR3: CASSQGIGYGYTF. The DNA is TGTGCCAGCAGCCAAGGAATAGGCTATGGCTACACCTTC.